This T cell receptor beta chain was identified during a study of PD-1 blockade in classical Hodgkin lymphoma. Study-wide points: Patients who responded completely had about the same baseline diversity as newly diagnosed patients.

Time point described: cycle 4 day 1 (C4D1), after five to seven weeks of nivolumab. All trial patients relapsed after autologous stem cell transplantation. Negative selection with magnetic separation was used to purify CD4+ T cells from thawed PBMCs. With respect to this clone: Its antigen is still unknown.

CDR3 length: 13 residues. V was clipped by 3 bases and J by 2 bases, with 8 bases between them. The germline V gene has CDR1 SGHNT and CDR2 YYREEE (reference sequence). Assay used: immunoSEQ multiplex PCR; TCRdb lists only in-frame clones, some missing. This table holds 15,000 to 20,000 clones, about 75% found once. The sample here was CD4+ T cells from blood, taken before the fourth cycle of nivolumab. This chain joins TRBV5-4 and TRBJ2-5, with D tentatively TRBD1 (5 bases). The receptor's source is a human donor with classical Hodgkin lymphoma. CDR3 sequence: CASSSRQQETQYF. CDR3 nucleotides: TGTGCCAGCAGCTCCCGACAGCAAGAGACCCAGTACTTC.